This TCR beta chain was sequenced during a study of blood T cell repertoires in COVID-19. Study background: COVID-19 samples, acute and convalescent, were from the United States, Italy and Spain. From T cells, B-cell-depleted T cells, or PBMCs came the material, which was cDNA or gDNA.

In the original processing: Reference gene primer amplification gave nucleated cell count estimates. Produced via immunoSEQ multiplex PCR; TCRdb's table is partial and in-frame only. The V and J calls and the clone size are those of that table, but D and trimming were determined from the DNA. This table holds around 280,000 clones, around 88% found once. There are 13 residues in the CDR3. V was clipped by 4 bases and J by 1 base, with 6 bases between them. The germline gives CDR1 KGHSH, CDR2 LQKENI. The receptor's source is a woman aged 25 to 39 who had recovered from COVID-19. V and J are TRBV18 and TRBJ2-3; D is uncertain. Input material: peripheral blood. CDR3 DNA: TGTGCCAGCTCACGAGATGGCACAGATACGCAGTATTTT. Its translation is CASSRDGTDTQYF. Filled out from reference TRBV18 and TRBJ2-3, the complete variable domain reads NAGVMQNPRHLVRRRGQEARLRCSPMKGHSHVYWYRQLPEEGLKFMVYLQKENIIDESGMPKERFSAEFPKEGPSILRIQQVVRGDSAAYFCASSRDGTDTQYFGPGTRLTVL.